The rows below give T cell receptor beta chains drawn from one sample of a study of human thymus T cells. Data came from immunoSEQ multiplex PCR; TCRdb stores just in-frame clones and leaves some out. The profile shows approximately 46,000 clones, about 95% of them singletons. Sequences were obtained from blood. These receptors originate from a girl under two years old with a congenital heart defect but otherwise immunologically healthy. Each CDR3 is given with its conserved first and last residue. The D gene is left open where the match is weak. A row's size may be missing; if present it is once, few, many or a size class.

cdr3_nt	cdr3_aa	clone_size	v_call	d_call	j_call
TGTGCCAGCAGTTTCCTCGCAGCTACTGAAGCTTTCTTT	CASSFLAATEAFF	few	TRBV28	-	TRBJ1-1
TGTGCCAGCAGTGGGACAGGGGGCTCTGGGGCCAACGTCCTGACTTTC	CASSGTGGSGANVLTF	-	TRBV6-4	TRBD1	TRBJ2-6
TGTGCCAGCTCACCACGCGTCACCGACGCATCTTCGAACACCGGGGAGCTGTTTTTT	CASSPRVTDASSNTGELFF	-	TRBV18	-	TRBJ2-2
TGTGCCAGCAGTTTGGACAGGGGGATATCCTACGAGCAGTACTTC	CASSLDRGISYEQYF	-	TRBV27	TRBD1	TRBJ2-7
TGTGCCAGCAGCTTATGGCTAGCGGACACCGGGGAGCTGTTTTTT	CASSLWLADTGELFF	once	TRBV11-2	TRBD2	TRBJ2-2
TGTGCCAGCAGCTTAGGGGGGATAATTTACGAGCAGTACTTC	CASSLGGIIYEQYF	once	TRBV7-8	-	TRBJ2-7
TGTGCCAGCAGCCCCAAGACTAGCGACCGCGAGCAGTACTTC	CASSPKTSDREQYF	-	TRBV7-9	TRBD2	TRBJ2-7
TGTGCCAGCAGCTTAGAGCGGTCAGGGGGTTCAGGGACCCAGTACTTC	CASSLERSGGSGTQYF	-	TRBV7-2	TRBD1	TRBJ2-5
TGTGCCAGCAGTTACTCGAGGACAAACTATGGCTACACCTTC	CASSYSRTNYGYTF	-	TRBV6-5	-	TRBJ1-2
TGTGCCAGCAGCTTGTTAGCCTATGGGCTCAAGAACACTGAAGCTTTCTTT	CASSLLAYGLKNTEAFF	-	TRBV5-6	-	TRBJ1-1
TGCGCCAGCAGCTTGGACAGGGCCACAGATACGCAGTATTTT	CASSLDRATDTQYF	once	TRBV5-1	-	TRBJ2-3
TGTGCCAGTAGTGGACTTGCAACTAATGAAAAACTGTTTTTT	CASSGLATNEKLFF	-	TRBV19	-	TRBJ1-4
TGTGCCAGCAGCCCCGGGACTAGCGGGAGTAATACGCAGTATTTT	CASSPGTSGSNTQYF	-	TRBV27	TRBD2	TRBJ2-3
TGTGCCAGCAGTGATCGGGGGAGCTCCTACAATGAGCAGTTCTTC	CASSDRGSSYNEQFF	-	TRBV6-4	-	TRBJ2-1
TGTGCCAGCAGCTTTAGCGGGCCGAGCTCCTACAATGAGCAGTTCTTC	CASSFSGPSSYNEQFF	-	TRBV11-3	TRBD2	TRBJ2-1
TGCGCCAGCAGCCAAGATCGAGCGAATACGCAGTATTTT	CASSQDRANTQYF	-	TRBV4-1	-	TRBJ2-3
TGCGCCAGCAGTGCTACATCTAACAATGAGCAGTTCTTC	CASSATSNNEQFF	-	TRBV10-2	-	TRBJ2-1
TGCAGCGTTGAGGGGGCGTACACCGGGGAGCTGTTTTTT	CSVEGAYTGELFF	-	TRBV29-1	-	TRBJ2-2
TGTGCCAGCAGCCCTTTTCAAGGGGCGGACACTGAAGCTTTCTTT	CASSPFQGADTEAFF	-	TRBV9	-	TRBJ1-1
TGTGCCACCAGCAGGTCAGGGGGCGTGTACAATGAGCAGTTCTTC	CATSRSGGVYNEQFF	-	TRBV15	TRBD1	TRBJ2-1
TGTGCCAGCAGTGCCTCCTACGAGCAGTACTTC	CASSASYEQYF	-	TRBV25-1	-	TRBJ2-7
TGCAGCGCAACCCCGGGATGGACTAGCGGGCCTAAGGGGCAGTTCTTC	CSATPGWTSGPKGQFF	-	TRBV29-1	TRBD2	TRBJ2-1
TGTGCCAGCAGTGAGGCTAGCGAGAGGTTCTTC	CASSEASERFF	-	TRBV6-1	-	TRBJ2-1
TGTGCCAGCAGGCCTGACAGGGGTGAGCAGTTCTTC	CASRPDRGEQFF	-	TRBV2	TRBD1	TRBJ2-1
TGTGCCAGCACAAAGGGCCCGATAGTATACGAGCAGTACTTC	CASTKGPIVYEQYF	-	TRBV6-1	-	TRBJ2-7
TGTGCCAGCAGCGAACGTGTGTGGTGGGAGTACCAAGAGACCCAGTACTTC	CASSERVWWEYQETQYF	-	TRBV14	-	TRBJ2-5
TGCGCCAGCAGCCAAGAACAGGGGGCTTATTCACCCCTCCACTTT	CASSQEQGAYSPLHF	-	TRBV4-1	TRBD1	TRBJ1-6
TGCAGCGTTTTCCCTGAAGCTTTCTTT	CSVFPEAFF	few	TRBV29-1	-	TRBJ1-1
TGTGCCAGCATCATACGACGGCCCCAGGGCGAGCAGTACTTC	CASIIRRPQGEQYF	once	TRBV2	-	TRBJ2-7
TGTGCCAGCAGCTCCCACAGGGGAATAACTGGAAACACCATATATTTT	CASSSHRGITGNTIYF	-	TRBV11-2	TRBD1	TRBJ1-3
TGCGCCAGCAGCTTGCTGGGGGGTACCGGGGAGCTGTTTTTT	CASSLLGGTGELFF	-	TRBV5-1	-	TRBJ2-2
TGTGCCAGTAGAGGACTCCGGACCGGGGAGCTGTTTTTT	CASRGLRTGELFF	-	TRBV19	-	TRBJ2-2
TGTGCCAGCAGTCCTAGGGGACAGCCGACCTACACCTTC	CASSPRGQPTYTF	-	TRBV28	TRBD1	TRBJ1-2
TGCGCCAGCAGCCGAGGTGTCCAAGAGACCCAGTACTTC	CASSRGVQETQYF	-	TRBV4-1	-	TRBJ2-5
TGTGCCAGCAGCCCAGCGGGACTTACTCAGACCTACAATGAGCAGTTCTTC	CASSPAGLTQTYNEQFF	once	TRBV4-2	TRBD2	TRBJ2-1
TGTGCCAGCAGTCGGGCCCCCTGGGTTGGCAACTCCTACGAGCAGTACTTC	CASSRAPWVGNSYEQYF	-	TRBV2	-	TRBJ2-7
TGTGCCAGCAGCCAAGATGGACAGGGATATGGCTACACCTTC	CASSQDGQGYGYTF	once	TRBV4-2	TRBD1	TRBJ1-2
TGTGCTAGCAGCTTAGGGAGACAGGGGCACAATGAGCAGTTCTTC	CASSLGRQGHNEQFF	few	TRBV7-7	TRBD1	TRBJ2-1
TGTGCCAGCAGCGTAGTAGGGCTAGCCCAAGAGACCCAGTACTTC	CASSVVGLAQETQYF	-	TRBV9	-	TRBJ2-5
TGTGCCAGCTCTCCGGGGGTCGGGGACATTCAGTACTTC	CASSPGVGDIQYF	-	TRBV2	-	TRBJ2-4
TGTGCCAGCAGCGGGGGACTAGCGGGAGTTTACGAGCAGTACTTC	CASSGGLAGVYEQYF	-	TRBV5-4	TRBD2	TRBJ2-7
TGTGCCAGCAGCCAAGATTGGAGAAGGCGGGAGGGGAATGAGCAGTTCTTC	CASSQDWRRREGNEQFF	once	TRBV4-2	TRBD2	TRBJ2-1
TGTGCCAGCAGCGTGGAGGGCTCGAACAATGAGCAGTTCTTC	CASSVEGSNNEQFF	-	TRBV9	-	TRBJ2-1
TGTGCCAGTAGTACGAAACAGGGGATTAGCACAGATACGCAGTATTTT	CASSTKQGISTDTQYF	-	TRBV19	TRBD1	TRBJ2-3
TGTGCCAGCAGTGTCGCTGGCGGGAGCTACAATGAGCAGTTCTTC	CASSVAGGSYNEQFF	-	TRBV2	TRBD2	TRBJ2-1
TGTGCCAGCAGGAACCAGGGTCCCCAGCATTTT	CASRNQGPQHF	-	TRBV6-1	-	TRBJ1-5
TGTGCCAGCGGTGTCGCGAGACAGGGAAAGAAGAGTGGCTACACCTTC	CASGVARQGKKSGYTF	-	TRBV6-1	TRBD1	TRBJ1-2
TGTGCCAGCAGGGACCGGCCGGTCACCGGGGAGCTGTTTTTT	CASRDRPVTGELFF	-	TRBV28	-	TRBJ2-2
TGTGCCAGCCAAGGGTTAACCAACACCGGGGAGCTGTTTTTT	CASQGLTNTGELFF	-	TRBV18	-	TRBJ2-2
TGTGCCAGTAGTATATTGAGTCTTAGAAATGAAAAACTGTTTTTT	CASSILSLRNEKLFF	-	TRBV19	-	TRBJ1-4
TGTGCCAGCAGCTTAAGTGGGACTAGCACTGAAGCTTTCTTT	CASSLSGTSTEAFF	-	TRBV11-2	-	TRBJ1-1
TGTGCCAGCAGTTTAGGGGGGACCGCCTACGAGCAGTACTTC	CASSLGGTAYEQYF	-	TRBV28	-	TRBJ2-7
TGTGCCAGCAGCTTGGGACAGTTTCCTTCTCTGGAGCAGTACTTC	CASSLGQFPSLEQYF	-	TRBV7-9	TRBD1	TRBJ2-7
TGTGCAAGTCGCTTGCGGGGAACCGGGGAGCTGTTTTTT	CASRLRGTGELFF	-	TRBV12-2	-	TRBJ2-2